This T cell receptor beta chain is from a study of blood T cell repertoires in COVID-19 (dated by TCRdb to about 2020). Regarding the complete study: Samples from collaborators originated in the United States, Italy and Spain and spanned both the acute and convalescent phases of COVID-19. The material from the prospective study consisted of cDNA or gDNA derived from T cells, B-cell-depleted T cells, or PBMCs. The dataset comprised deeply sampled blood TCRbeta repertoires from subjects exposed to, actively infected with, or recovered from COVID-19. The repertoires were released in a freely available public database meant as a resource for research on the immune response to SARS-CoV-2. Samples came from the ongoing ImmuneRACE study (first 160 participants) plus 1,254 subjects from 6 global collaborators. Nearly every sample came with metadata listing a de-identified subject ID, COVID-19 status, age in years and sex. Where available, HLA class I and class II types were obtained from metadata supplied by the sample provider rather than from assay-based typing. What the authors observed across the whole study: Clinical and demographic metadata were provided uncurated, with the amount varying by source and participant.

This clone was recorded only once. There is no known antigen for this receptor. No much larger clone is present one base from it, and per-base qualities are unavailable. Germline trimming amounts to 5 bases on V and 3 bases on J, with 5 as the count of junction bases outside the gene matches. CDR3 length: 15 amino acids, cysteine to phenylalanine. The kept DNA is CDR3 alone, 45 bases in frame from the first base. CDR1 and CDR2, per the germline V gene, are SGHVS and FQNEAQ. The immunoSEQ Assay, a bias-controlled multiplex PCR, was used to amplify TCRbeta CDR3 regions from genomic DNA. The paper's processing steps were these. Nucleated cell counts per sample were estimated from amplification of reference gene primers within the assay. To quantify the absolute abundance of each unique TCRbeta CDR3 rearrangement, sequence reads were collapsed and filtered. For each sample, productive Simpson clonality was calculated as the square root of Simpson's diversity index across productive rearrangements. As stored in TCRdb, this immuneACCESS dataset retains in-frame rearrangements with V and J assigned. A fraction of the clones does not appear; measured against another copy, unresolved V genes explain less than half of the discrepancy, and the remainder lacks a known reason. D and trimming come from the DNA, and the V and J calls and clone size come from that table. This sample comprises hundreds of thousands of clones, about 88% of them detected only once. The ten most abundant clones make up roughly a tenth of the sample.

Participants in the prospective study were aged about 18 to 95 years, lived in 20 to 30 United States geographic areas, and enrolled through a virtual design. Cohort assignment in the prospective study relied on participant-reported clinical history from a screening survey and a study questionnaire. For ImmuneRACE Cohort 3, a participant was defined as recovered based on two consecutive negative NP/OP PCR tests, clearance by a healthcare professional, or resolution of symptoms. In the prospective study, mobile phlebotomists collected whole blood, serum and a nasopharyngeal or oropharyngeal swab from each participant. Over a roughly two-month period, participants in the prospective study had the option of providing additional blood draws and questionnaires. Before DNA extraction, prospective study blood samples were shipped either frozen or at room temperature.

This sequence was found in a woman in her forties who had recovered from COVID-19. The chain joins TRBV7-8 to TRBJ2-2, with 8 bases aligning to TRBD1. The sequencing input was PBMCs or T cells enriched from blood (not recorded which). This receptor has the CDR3 CASSLRGRDTGELFF. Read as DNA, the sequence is TGTGCCAGCAGCCTCAGGGGGCGGGACACCGGGGAGCTGTTTTTT.